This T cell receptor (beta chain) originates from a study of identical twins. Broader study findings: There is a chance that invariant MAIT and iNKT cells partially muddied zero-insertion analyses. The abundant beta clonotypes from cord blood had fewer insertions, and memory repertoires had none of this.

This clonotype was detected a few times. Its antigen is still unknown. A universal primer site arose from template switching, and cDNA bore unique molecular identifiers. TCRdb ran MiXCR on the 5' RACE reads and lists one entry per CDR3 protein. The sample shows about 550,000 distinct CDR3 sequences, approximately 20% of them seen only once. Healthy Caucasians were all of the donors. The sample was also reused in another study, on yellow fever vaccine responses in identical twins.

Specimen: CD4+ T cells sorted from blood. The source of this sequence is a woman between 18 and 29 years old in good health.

CDR3 protein: CASRGLYSNQPQHF. Here the CDR3 DNA reads TGTGCCAGTAGGGGCCTTTATAGCAATCAGCCCCAGCATTTT. The chain uses TRBV19 and TRBJ1-5; D not certain. The ends were cut back, 6 bases at V and 0 bases at J, with 9 bases in the middle. CDR1 is LNHDA, CDR2 SQIVND, per germline (reference sequence). The CDR3 length is 14 residues.